This T cell receptor (beta chain) was sequenced during a study of regulatory T cells in long-lasting Graves disease. Study findings and constraints: Compared with new cases, persistent Graves' patients showed reduced TCR diversity. TRBV28, TRBJ1-2 and TRBJ2-5 emerged as the favored segments in persistent disease. Thyroid tissue went unstudied; only peripheral blood was examined.

Construction of the TCR beta libraries employed iRepertoire HTBI primers in conjunction with Arm-PCR of CDR3 regions. TCRdb re-called the multiplex PCR reads through MiXCR, storing one row per CDR3 protein. The data hold around 500,000 distinct CDR3 sequences, with 20% observed a single time. There are many counts of this clonotype. The antigen remains unidentified. The time point denotes: persistent/refractory GD, antithyroid drugs over 5 years with positive TRAb. PBMC RNA served as the TCR library source. Patients of an endocrinology department in Xi'an, China, were included. The CDR3 consists of 14 residues. Trimming took 6 bases from V and 7 from J; bases not matched to a gene: 5.

The chain is built from TRBV12-3 or TRBV12-4 and TRBJ1-5, with 11 bases fitting TRBD1. The sequence came from a female donor with Graves disease. The sample was peripheral blood mononuclear cells (PBMCs), taken when the disease was refractory, from a patient treated with antithyroid drugs. CDR3 nucleotide sequence: TGTGCCAGCAGCTCAGGGACAGGGGGACAGCCCCAGCATTTT. Its protein is CASSSGTGGQPQHF.